The 31 T cell receptor beta chains listed next were all sequenced from one sample in a study of OX40 agonist ivuxolimab in advanced cancers. The method was immunoSEQ multiplex PCR; TCRdb's version includes in-frame clones alone and lacks a portion of them. The sample records more than 70,000 clones, roughly 93% being singletons. The sequences come from CD4+ or CD8+ T cells sorted from blood, collected in a trial of the OX40 agonist ivuxolimab. The receptors derive from an adult with an advanced solid tumor such as melanoma, head and neck, liver or kidney cancer.

V and J are TRBV28 and TRBJ2-5; TRBD2 matches at 7 bases. Unmatched junction bases numbered 4, after V lost 6 bases and J lost 0 bases. CDR1 and CDR2 (germline): MDHEN, SYDVKM. This CDR3 comprises 14 residues. CDR3 sequence reads: CASRLSGNQETQYF. CDR3 DNA sequence: TGTGCCAGCAGGCTCAGCGGGAACCAAGAGACCCAGTACTTC. The full variable domain, rest sourced from reference TRBV28 and TRBJ2-5, is DVKVTQSSRYLVKRTGEKVFLECVQDMDHENMFWYRQDPGLGLRLIYFSYDVKMKEKGDIPEGYSVSREKKERFSLILESASTNQTSMYLCASRLSGNQETQYFGPGTRLLVL.

With respect to this clone: Different DNA sequences within this sample yield the same CDR3. V usage is TRBV7-2 and J usage is TRBJ2-3, with 12 nucleotides matching TRBD2. After removal of 1 base from V and 5 bases from J, the junction contained 1 base not matched to a gene. CDR3 length: 15 residues. The germline V gene has CDR1 SGHTA and CDR2 FQGNSA. The DNA for the CDR3 is TGTGCCAGCAGCTTAGAACTAGCGGGGGGAGATACGCAGTATTTT. This translates into CASSLELAGGDTQYF.

The chain is built from TRBV5-4 and TRBJ2-5; D gene ambiguous. The V end was cut by 0 bases, the J end by 0 bases, with 6 bases between. The CDR3 has 14 amino acids. The V gene's germline CDR1 is SGHNT and CDR2 YYREEE (reference sequence). The CDR3 here is CASSLGSNQETQYF. The CDR3 bases are TGTGCCAGCAGCTTGGGCAGTAACCAAGAGACCCAGTACTTC.

The V call is TRBV4-3, the J call TRBJ2-2, with 7 bases identical to TRBD1. Germline CDR1 and CDR2: LGHNA and YSLEER. Germline trimming cut 0 bases from V and 4 bases from J; bases unmatched to any gene: 11. This CDR3 is built from 18 residues. CDR3 nucleotides: TGCGCCAGCAGCCAAGAAAGGGGGATAGGGGGCATCACCGGGGAGCTGTTTTTT. Its translation: CASSQERGIGGITGELFF.

The V and J genes are TRBV6-1 and TRBJ1-2, with 8 bases that match TRBD1. Losses at the gene ends were 6 bases for V and 7 bases for J; bases not matched to a gene: 10. CDR3 length: 14 amino acids. Germline V CDR1 and CDR2: MNHNS, SASEGT. The CDR3 DNA reads as TGTGCCAGCAGGGTGGACAGGGAGGCGGGTGGCTACACCTTC. Translating it yields CASRVDREAGGYTF.

The chain uses TRBV5-4 and TRBJ2-6; 10 bases map to TRBD1. V trimming: 4 bases; J trimming: 2 bases; junction bases outside the gene matches: 3. The germline V gene has CDR1 SGHNT and CDR2 YYREEE (reference sequence). This CDR3 has 16 residues. CDR3 nucleotide sequence: TGTGCCAGCAGCATCGGGACAGGGGCTGGGGCCAACGTCCTGACTTTC. Residues: CASSIGTGAGANVLTF.

J is TRBJ1-3 and V is TRBV7-6; 10 nucleotides agree with TRBD1. From germline, CDR1 is SGHVS and CDR2 FNYEAQ. The CDR3 covers 18 residues. Germline trimming cut 3 bases from V and 0 bases from J; bases unmatched to any gene: 8. CDR3 amino acids: CASSLTGTGAYSGNTIYF. The CDR3, as DNA: TGTGCCAGCAGCTTGACCGGGACAGGGGCATACTCTGGAAACACCATATATTTT.

Note on this clone: One junction end disagrees with the germline gene, perhaps due to a read error. Other DNA sequences within the sample encode an identical CDR3. V gene TRBV6-1 combines with J gene TRBJ1-6; no reliable D call. In germline, CDR1 is MNHNS, CDR2 SASEGT. The length of the CDR3 is 14 residues. The CDR3 sequence is CASIAAGYNSPLHF. The CDR3 DNA is TGTGCTAGCATAGCTGCGGGATATAATTCACCCCTCCACTTT.

J is TRBJ2-5 and V is TRBV21-1; the table's D gene call, TRBD1, was not cross checked with the DNA. TRBV21-1 is termed a pseudogene. The CDR3 loop spans 17 amino acids. In DNA form, the CDR3 reads TGTGCCAGCAGCAAAGGAGGCAGGGCGGTGTACCAAGAGACCCAGTACTTC. This codes for CASSKGGRAVYQETQYF.

CDR3 residues: CASSSGPQGVGELFF. The DNA for the CDR3 is TGCGCCAGCAGCTCAGGACCGCAGGGTGTCGGGGAGCTGTTTTTT. The chain is built from TRBV5-1 and TRBJ2-2; possible D gene TRBD1, 5 bases. The CDR3 has 15 residues. V was cut by 3 bases and J by 7 bases, with 16 bases left in between. Germline loops: CDR1 SGHRS, CDR2 YFSETQ.

CDR3 loop: CASSFDAASSGNTIYF. The CDR3 DNA sequence: TGTGCCAGCAGCTTCGACGCGGCGAGCTCTGGAAACACCATATATTTT. The chain recombines TRBV7-9 with TRBJ1-3; D uncertain. The germline CDR1 and CDR2 sequences are SEHNR and FQNEAQ (reference sequence). The CDR3 has 16 residues. V lost 3 bases to trimming and J lost 0 bases, with 12 bases between them.

V gene TRBV10-3 combines with J gene TRBJ2-5; a possible D gene is TRBD2 (5 bases). Germline CDR1 and CDR2: ENHRY and SYGVKD. V lost 0 bases to trimming and J lost 2 bases, with 13 bases between them. The CDR3 loop spans 16 amino acids. The CDR3 sequence: CAISESRTGTQETQYF. The CDR3 region has the DNA TGTGCCATCAGTGAGTCTAGGACGGGAACTCAAGAGACCCAGTACTTC.

The V and J genes are TRBV7-8 and TRBJ2-2; no reliable D call. This CDR3 comprises 13 residues. CDR1 and CDR2 (germline): SGHVS, FQNEAQ. V dropped 5 bases and J dropped 5 bases, with 9 bases sitting between them. Written as DNA, the CDR3 is TGTGCCAGCAGCCGCCCTGGGACCGGGGAGCTGTTTTTT. Amino acids: CASSRPGTGELFF. Drawing the rest from reference TRBV7-8 and TRBJ2-2, the complete variable domain is GAGVSQSPRYKVAKRGQDVALRCDPISGHVSLFWYQQALGQGPEFLTYFQNEAQLDKSGLPSDRFFAERPEGSVSTLKIQRTQQEDSAVYLCASSRPGTGELFFGEGSRLTVL.

The rearrangement joins TRBV7-2 to TRBJ1-1; D is perhaps TRBD1 (6 bases). V dropped 0 bases and J dropped 0 bases, with 11 bases sitting between them. The germline gives CDR1 SGHTA, CDR2 FQGNSA. The CDR3 covers 16 residues. The CDR3 coding sequence is TGTGCCAGCAGCTTAGCAGGACAGATCTTGAACACTGAAGCTTTCTTT. This sequence encodes CASSLAGQILNTEAFF.

V is TRBV4-2 and J is TRBJ1-3; 9 nucleotides agree with TRBD1. With V trimmed by 4 bases and J by 8 bases, 3 bases remained unmatched. CDR1 and CDR2 (germline): LGHNA, YNFKEQ. This CDR3 has 13 residues. As DNA, the CDR3 is TGTGCCAGCAGCCGGGACAGGGCGGACACCATATATTTT. Protein: CASSRDRADTIYF.

This clone was observed a single time. The chain joins TRBV5-1 to TRBJ2-7; no firm D call. Trimming left V 0 bases short and J 2 bases short, with 6 bases between. Germline V gives CDR1 SGHRS, CDR2 YFSETQ. CDR3 size: 13 residues. The CDR3 DNA reads TGCGCCAGCAGCTTGGGCAGCCCCTACGAGCAGTACTTC. This gives the protein CASSLGSPYEQYF.

V and J are TRBV5-6 and TRBJ2-7; TRBD1 matches 9 bases. The V gene end was trimmed by 4 bases and the J gene end by 4 bases; junction bases not matched to a gene: 12. Germline CDR1 reads SGHDT; CDR2 reads YYEEEE. CDR3 size: 16 residues. In nucleotides, the CDR3 is TGTGCCAGCAGCCAAAGGCCAGGACAGGGGTCGTACGAGCAGTACTTC. Translating it yields CASSQRPGQGSYEQYF.

The sample holds one count of this clone. The chain carries TRBV9 and TRBJ2-2; D perhaps matches TRBD1 (6 bases). V gave up 0 bases and J gave up 6 bases, with 15 bases separating them. CDR3 size: 16 residues. CDR1 and CDR2 from the germline V gene are SGDLS and YYNGEE. For the CDR3, the DNA is TGTGCCAGCAGCGTAGGCGCCAGGGGAATGGCCGGGGAGCTGTTTTTT. Translation gives CASSVGARGMAGELFF.

V and J are TRBV7-9 and TRBJ2-5; D is tentatively TRBD1 or TRBD2 (5 bases each). Between the trimmed V and J ends, which lost 5 bases and 5 bases, there was a span of 15 bases. Per the germline V gene, CDR1 is SEHNR and CDR2 is FQNEAQ (reference sequence). The CDR3 spans 14 residues. DNA of the CDR3: TGTGCCAGCAGCGATAACCGAGGGGTGGAGACCCAGTACTTC. Protein sequence: CASSDNRGVETQYF.

The chain combines TRBV19 with TRBJ2-1; 9 nucleotides line up with TRBD2. Germline V gives CDR1 LNHDA, CDR2 SQIVND (reference sequence). The CDR3 is 15 residues long. V lost 7 bases, J lost 7 bases, and 11 bases stayed unmatched. The CDR3, as DNA: TGTGCCAGTAAAATCGGCAGCGGGAGGAATAATGAGCAGTTCTTC. Its protein product is CASKIGSGRNNEQFF.

The J gene is TRBJ2-5, the V gene TRBV4-1; TRBD2 matches at 12 bases. Germline assignment: CDR1 MGHRA and CDR2 YSYEKL. The CDR3 consists of 17 residues. V was clipped by 1 base and J by 3 bases; unmatched bases: 6. CDR3 sequence reads: CASSQGSLAGGKETQYF. CDR3 DNA sequence: TGCGCCAGCAGCCAAGGCTCGCTAGCGGGAGGGAAAGAGACCCAGTACTTC.

This clone was recorded only once. The chain carries TRBV19 and TRBJ1-1; D gene unclear. The CDR3 contains 15 residues. Trimming left V 3 bases short and J 2 bases short, with 13 bases between. Germline values: CDR1 LNHDA, CDR2 SQIVND (reference sequence). The CDR3 sequence is CASSIAGGLNTEAFF. DNA of the CDR3: TGTGCCAGTAGTATCGCGGGAGGTCTTAACACTGAAGCTTTCTTT.

The rearrangement uses TRBV27 and TRBJ2-1, with TRBD1 matching 7 bases. Germline trimming cut 2 bases from V and 6 bases from J; bases unmatched to any gene: 13. The CDR3 contains 17 residues. In germline, CDR1 is MNHEY, CDR2 SMNVEV (reference sequence). The CDR3 DNA follows: TGTGCCAGCAGTTTAGGTATAAGGGGGCGCGGGTCCAATGAGCAGTTCTTC. As protein: CASSLGIRGRGSNEQFF.

This rearrangement joins TRBV19 to TRBJ2-3, with D uncertain. Trimming stripped 4 bases from V and 1 base from J, with 12 bases between. The CDR3 contains 15 residues. CDR1 and CDR2 from the germline V gene are LNHDA and SQIVND (reference sequence). CDR3 DNA sequence: TGTGCCAGTAGTAGCCGTAAGGCAGGCACAGATACGCAGTATTTT. Protein: CASSSRKAGTDTQYF.

This chain uses TRBV6-1 with TRBJ2-1; 12 bases agree with TRBD2. The CDR3 consists of 15 residues. CDR1 is MNHNS, CDR2 SASEGT, per germline. With 7 bases clipped from V and 4 bases from J, the junction kept 5 bases outside the gene matches. The CDR3 coding sequence is TGTGCCAGCACAGCGGGGACTAGCGGGTACAATGAGCAGTTCTTC. Protein: CASTAGTSGYNEQFF.

The V call is TRBV7-2, the J call TRBJ1-4; weak D call: TRBD1 (6 bases). V dropped 5 bases and J dropped 5 bases, with 15 bases sitting between them. CDR3 length equals 15 residues. CDR1 is SGHTA and CDR2 is FQGNSA in the germline V gene. The chain's CDR3 is CASSLTGGRNEKLFF. CDR3 nucleotide sequence: TGTGCCAGCAGCCTTACCGGGGGCAGAAATGAAAAACTGTTTTTT. Variable domain in full (rest from reference TRBV7-2 and TRBJ1-4): GAGVSQSPSNKVTEKGKDVELRCDPISGHTALYWYRQSLGQGLEFLIYFQGNSAPDKSGLPSDRFSAERTGGSVSTLTIQRTQQEDSAVYLCASSLTGGRNEKLFFGSGTQLSVL.

The chain combines TRBV2 with TRBJ1-5, with 7 bases matching TRBD1. With V trimmed by 5 bases and J by 2 bases, 6 bases remained unmatched. Germline V gives CDR1 SNHLY, CDR2 FYNNEI. The CDR3 contains 15 residues. The CDR3 nucleotides read TGTGCCAGCAGTCTAGACAGGGATCGCAATCAGCCCCAGCATTTT. Encoded protein: CASSLDRDRNQPQHF.

The chain carries TRBV27 and TRBJ2-1; 12 bases line up with TRBD2. Germline V CDR1 and CDR2: MNHEY, SMNVEV (reference sequence). This CDR3 spans 16 amino acids. Unmatched junction bases numbered 12, after V lost 8 bases and J lost 7 bases. This chain's CDR3 is CASLTLTSGRSNEQFF. The CDR3 coding sequence is TGTGCCAGCCTCACCCTCACTAGCGGGAGGAGTAATGAGCAGTTCTTC.

This rearrangement joins TRBV19 to TRBJ2-3, with 8 bases that match TRBD2. Unmatched junction bases numbered 6, after V lost 3 bases and J lost 4 bases. The CDR3 spans 15 residues. Germline-derived CDR1 and CDR2 are LNHDA and SQIVND (reference sequence). CDR3 DNA sequence: TGTGCCAGTAGTATGGGACTAGTCCCCCCAGATACGCAGTATTTT. Protein sequence: CASSMGLVPPDTQYF.

This chain connects TRBV29-1 to TRBJ2-1; weak D call: TRBD2 (6 bases). Between the trimmed V and J ends, which lost 7 bases and 7 bases, there was a span of 17 bases. Germline V gene lookup returns CDR1 SQVTM and CDR2 ANQGSEA. This CDR3 is built from 13 residues. The CDR3 nucleotides read TGCAGCGCGACGGGGACTCCTCGAAATGAGCAGTTCTTC. This encodes CSATGTPRNEQFF.

The CDR3 protein is CASSANQGKGQPQHF. CDR3 sequence (DNA): TGTGCCAGCAGCGCCAATCAGGGTAAAGGTCAGCCCCAGCATTTT. The chain links TRBV7-9 to TRBJ1-5, with a possible D match to TRBD1 (5 bases). Germline V CDR1 and CDR2: SEHNR, FQNEAQ (reference sequence). Deletions cut 5 bases from V and 6 bases from J, with 17 bases between. This CDR3 has 15 residues.